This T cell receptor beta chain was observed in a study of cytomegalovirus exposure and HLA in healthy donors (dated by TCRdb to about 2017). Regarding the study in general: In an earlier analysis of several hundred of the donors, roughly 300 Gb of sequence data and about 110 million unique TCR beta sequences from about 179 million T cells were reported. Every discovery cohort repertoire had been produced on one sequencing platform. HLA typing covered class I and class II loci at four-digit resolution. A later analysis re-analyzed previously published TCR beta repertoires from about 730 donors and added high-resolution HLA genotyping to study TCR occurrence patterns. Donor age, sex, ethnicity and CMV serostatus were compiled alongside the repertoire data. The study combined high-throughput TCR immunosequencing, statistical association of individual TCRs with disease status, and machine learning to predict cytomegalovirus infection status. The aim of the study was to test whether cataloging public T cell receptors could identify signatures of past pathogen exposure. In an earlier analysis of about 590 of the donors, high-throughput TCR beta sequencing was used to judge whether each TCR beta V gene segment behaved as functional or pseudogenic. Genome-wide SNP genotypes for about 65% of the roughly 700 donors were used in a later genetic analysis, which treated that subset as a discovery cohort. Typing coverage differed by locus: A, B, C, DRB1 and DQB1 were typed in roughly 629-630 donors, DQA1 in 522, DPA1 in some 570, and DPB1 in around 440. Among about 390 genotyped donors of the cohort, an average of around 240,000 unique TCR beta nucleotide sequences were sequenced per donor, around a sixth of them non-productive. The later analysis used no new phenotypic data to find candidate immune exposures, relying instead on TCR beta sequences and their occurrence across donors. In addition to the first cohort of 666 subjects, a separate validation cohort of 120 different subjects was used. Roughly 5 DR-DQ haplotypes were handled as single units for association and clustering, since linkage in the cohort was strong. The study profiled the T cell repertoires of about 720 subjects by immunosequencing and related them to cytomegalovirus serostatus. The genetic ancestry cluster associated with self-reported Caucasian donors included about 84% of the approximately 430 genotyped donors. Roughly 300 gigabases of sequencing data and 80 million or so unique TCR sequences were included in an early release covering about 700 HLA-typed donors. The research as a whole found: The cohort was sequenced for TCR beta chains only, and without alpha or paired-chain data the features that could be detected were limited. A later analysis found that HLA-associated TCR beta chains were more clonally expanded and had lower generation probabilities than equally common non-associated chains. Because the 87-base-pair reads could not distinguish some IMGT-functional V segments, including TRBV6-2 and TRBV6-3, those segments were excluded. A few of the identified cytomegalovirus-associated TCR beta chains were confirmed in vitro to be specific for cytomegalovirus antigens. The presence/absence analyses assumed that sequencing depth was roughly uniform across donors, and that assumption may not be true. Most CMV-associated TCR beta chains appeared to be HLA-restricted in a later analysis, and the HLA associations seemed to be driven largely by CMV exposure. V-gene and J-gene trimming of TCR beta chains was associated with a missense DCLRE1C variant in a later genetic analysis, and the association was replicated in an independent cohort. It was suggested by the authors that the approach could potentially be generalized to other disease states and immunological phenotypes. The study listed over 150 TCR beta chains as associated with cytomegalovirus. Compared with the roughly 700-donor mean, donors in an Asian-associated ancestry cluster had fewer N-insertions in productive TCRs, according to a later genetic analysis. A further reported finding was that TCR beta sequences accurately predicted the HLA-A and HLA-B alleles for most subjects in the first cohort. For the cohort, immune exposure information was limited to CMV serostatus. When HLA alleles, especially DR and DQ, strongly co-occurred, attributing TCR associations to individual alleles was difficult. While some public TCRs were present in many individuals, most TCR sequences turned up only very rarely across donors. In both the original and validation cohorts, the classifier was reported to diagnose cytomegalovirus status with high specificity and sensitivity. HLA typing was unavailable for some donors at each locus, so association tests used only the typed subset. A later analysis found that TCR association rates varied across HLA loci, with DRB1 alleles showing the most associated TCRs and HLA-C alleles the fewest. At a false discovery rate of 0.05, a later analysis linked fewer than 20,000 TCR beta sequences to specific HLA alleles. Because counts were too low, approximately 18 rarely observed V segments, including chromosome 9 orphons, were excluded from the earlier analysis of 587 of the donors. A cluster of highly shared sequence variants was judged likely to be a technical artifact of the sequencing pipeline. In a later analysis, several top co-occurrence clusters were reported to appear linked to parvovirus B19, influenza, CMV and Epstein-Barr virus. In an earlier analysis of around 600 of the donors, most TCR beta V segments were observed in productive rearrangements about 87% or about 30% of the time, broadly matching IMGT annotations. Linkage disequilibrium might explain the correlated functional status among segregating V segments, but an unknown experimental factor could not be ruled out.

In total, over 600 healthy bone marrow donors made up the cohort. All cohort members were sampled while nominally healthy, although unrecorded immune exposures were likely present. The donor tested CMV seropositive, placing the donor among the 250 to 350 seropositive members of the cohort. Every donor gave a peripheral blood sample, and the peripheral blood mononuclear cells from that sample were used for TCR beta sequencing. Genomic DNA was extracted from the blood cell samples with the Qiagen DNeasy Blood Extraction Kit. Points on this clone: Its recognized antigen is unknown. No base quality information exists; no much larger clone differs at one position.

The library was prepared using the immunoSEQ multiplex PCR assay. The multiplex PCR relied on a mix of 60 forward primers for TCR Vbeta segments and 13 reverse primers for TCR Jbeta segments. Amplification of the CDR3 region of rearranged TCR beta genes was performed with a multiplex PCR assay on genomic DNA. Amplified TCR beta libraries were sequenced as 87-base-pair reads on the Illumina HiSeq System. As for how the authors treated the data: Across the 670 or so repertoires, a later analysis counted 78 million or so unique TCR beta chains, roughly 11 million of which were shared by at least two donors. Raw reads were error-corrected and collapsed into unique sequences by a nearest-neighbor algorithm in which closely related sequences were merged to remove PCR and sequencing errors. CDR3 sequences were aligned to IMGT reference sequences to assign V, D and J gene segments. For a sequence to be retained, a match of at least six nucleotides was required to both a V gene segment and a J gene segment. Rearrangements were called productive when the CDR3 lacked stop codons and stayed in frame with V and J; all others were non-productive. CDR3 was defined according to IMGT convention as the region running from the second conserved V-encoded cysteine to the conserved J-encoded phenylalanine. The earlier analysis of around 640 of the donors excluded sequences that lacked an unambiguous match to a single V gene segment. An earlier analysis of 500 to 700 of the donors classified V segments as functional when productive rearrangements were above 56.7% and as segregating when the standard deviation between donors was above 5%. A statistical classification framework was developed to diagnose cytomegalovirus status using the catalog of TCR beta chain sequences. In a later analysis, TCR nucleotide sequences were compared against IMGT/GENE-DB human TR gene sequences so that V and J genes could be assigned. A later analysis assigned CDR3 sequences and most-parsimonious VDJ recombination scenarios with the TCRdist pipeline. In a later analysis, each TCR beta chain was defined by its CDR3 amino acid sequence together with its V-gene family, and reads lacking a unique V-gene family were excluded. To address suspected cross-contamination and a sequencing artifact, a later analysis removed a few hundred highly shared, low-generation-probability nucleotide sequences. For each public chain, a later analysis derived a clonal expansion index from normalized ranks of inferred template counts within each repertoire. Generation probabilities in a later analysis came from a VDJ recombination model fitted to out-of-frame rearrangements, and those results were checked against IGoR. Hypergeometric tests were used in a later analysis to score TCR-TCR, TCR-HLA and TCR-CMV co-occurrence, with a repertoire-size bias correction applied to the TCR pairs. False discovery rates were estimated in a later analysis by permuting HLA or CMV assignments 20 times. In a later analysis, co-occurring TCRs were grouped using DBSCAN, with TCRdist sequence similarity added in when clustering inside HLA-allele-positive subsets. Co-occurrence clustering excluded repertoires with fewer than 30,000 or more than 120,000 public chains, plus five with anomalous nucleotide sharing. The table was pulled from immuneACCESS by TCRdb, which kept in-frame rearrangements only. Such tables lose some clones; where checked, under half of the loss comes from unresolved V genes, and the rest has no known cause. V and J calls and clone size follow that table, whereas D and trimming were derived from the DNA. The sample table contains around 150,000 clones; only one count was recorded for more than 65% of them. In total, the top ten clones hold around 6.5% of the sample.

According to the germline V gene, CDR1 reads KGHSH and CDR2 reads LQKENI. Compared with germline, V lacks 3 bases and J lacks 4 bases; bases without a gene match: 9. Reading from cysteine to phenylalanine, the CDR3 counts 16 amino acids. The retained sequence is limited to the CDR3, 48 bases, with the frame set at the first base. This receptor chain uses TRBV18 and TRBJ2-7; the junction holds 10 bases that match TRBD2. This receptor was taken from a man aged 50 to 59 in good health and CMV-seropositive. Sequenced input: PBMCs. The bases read TGTGCCAGCTCACCGCGGGTAGCGGGAGGCCTGTACGAGCAGTACTTC. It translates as CASSPRVAGGLYEQYF.